A single T cell receptor beta chain is shown here with its context. The clone's antigen remains unknown. No base quality information exists; no much larger clone differs at one position. Its CDR3 holds 16 amino acids, cysteine through phenylalanine. Of all the DNA, just the CDR3 is kept, 48 bases in frame from base 1. V is cut by 4 bases and J by 0 bases, and the space between the germline ends is 13 bases. From a lookup of the germline V gene, CDR1 and CDR2 are SGHRS and YFSETQ. These data come from a study of lymphopenia after photon versus proton radiotherapy (dated by TCRdb to between 2018 and 2021). Regarding the complete study: The immunological effects of photon versus proton radiation therapy were compared in patients with gastrointestinal tumors who developed high-grade lymphopenia. The cohort included around 22 patients with gastrointestinal tumors who developed lymphopenia after receiving either photon or proton therapy. The study aimed to characterize how the two radiation modalities differ in their impact on the immune system. Findings and caveats that apply to the study as a whole: Proton-treated patients stayed relatively stable during treatment, while photon-treated patients lost naive T cells and TCR diversity and gained effector/memory populations. Across the cohort, among patients who died, a greater drop in TCR diversity after the nadir was inversely correlated with overall survival time. After the lymphocyte count nadir, repertoires from photon-treated patients showed oligoclonal expansion, particularly of CD8+ Temra cells, and this expansion drove the decline in diversity. The authors looked at the survival association only in patients who died, and they framed better survival with proton therapy as a possibility rather than a demonstrated result.

Libraries were made using the immunoSEQ multiplex PCR assay. Deep sequencing of rearranged TCR beta loci, alongside multiparametric flow cytometry, was used to profile T cell repertoires. TCRdb provides this immuneACCESS table in a form limited to in-frame rearrangements. Some clones are lacking; in checked studies, under half of them reflect an unresolved V gene, and why the rest are absent is not known. The sample has around 30,000 clones on record, roughly 89% of them singletons. The top ten clones comprise 6.6% of the sample. Material: peripheral blood, obtained from a patient treated with proton-based radiotherapy. This sequence uses TRBV5-1 and TRBJ2-2; the D gene is perhaps TRBD2, from 6 matching bases. The source of this sequence is a woman between 65 and 79 years old with pancreatic cancer. Some clones in this sample may be carry-over from other donors' samples. The nucleotides are TGCGCCAGCAGCACGGGACTGAACGCGAACACCGGGGAGCTGTTTTTT. Its protein is CASSTGLNANTGELFF.